A single sample gave rise to the 21 T cell receptor beta chains below, sequenced in a study of T cell responses to AZD1222 COVID-19 vaccine. The data were produced by immunoSEQ multiplex PCR, yet TCRdb's version contains in-frame clones alone and is incomplete. The sample yields roughly 180,000 clones, roughly 87% seen once. Material: peripheral blood, obtained on day 0 of AZD1222 vaccination. These receptors came from an adult in good health.

The V gene is TRBV15, the J gene TRBJ1-2; D not certain. Germline V lookup: CDR1 LNHNV, CDR2 YYDKDF (reference sequence). The CDR3 extends over 14 amino acids. The germline V and J ends were trimmed by 7 bases and 0 bases, with 12 bases remaining between them. CDR3 residues: CATKAGRANYGYTF. The CDR3 region has the DNA TGTGCCACCAAAGCGGGGAGAGCTAACTATGGCTACACCTTC.

The V gene is TRBV3-1 (or the pseudogene TRBV3-2), the J gene TRBJ1-2, with a possible D match to TRBD1 (5 bases). Germline V CDR1 and CDR2: LGHDT, YNNKEL (reference sequence). The CDR3 consists of 19 residues. V shed 3 bases and J shed 0 bases, with 23 bases lying between them. The CDR3 reads CASSHVRRGGGEANYGYTF. CDR3 sequence (DNA): TGTGCCAGCAGCCATGTAAGACGGGGGGGAGGTGAGGCTAACTATGGCTACACCTTC.

The chain recombines TRBV7-5 with TRBJ1-4; the table's D call TRBD1 went unverified against the DNA. TRBV7-5 is described as a pseudogene. This CDR3 has 15 amino acids. Here the CDR3 reads CVSLPLGQGHEKLFF. Written as DNA, the CDR3 is TGTGTCAGTCTCCCGCTCGGACAGGGACATGAAAAACTGTTTTTT.

This chain links TRBV6-2 or TRBV6-3 with TRBJ1-1, with D perhaps TRBD1 (5 bases). The CDR3 has 15 residues. CDR1 MNHEY and CDR2 SVGEGT come from the germline V gene. Trimming stripped 5 bases from V and 0 bases from J, with 13 bases between. CDR3 in DNA: TGTGCCAGCAGTCCCCTCCTGACAGTGAACACTGAAGCTTTCTTT. It specifies CASSPLLTVNTEAFF.

The chain couples TRBV27 to TRBJ1-2; no clear D gene. The V gene lost 5 bases and the J gene lost 0 bases, with 10 bases spanning the gap. The CDR3 runs to 14 residues. Germline values: CDR1 MNHEY, CDR2 SMNVEV (reference sequence). The CDR3 DNA follows: TGTGCCAGCAGTGTCACGGCTTCTAACTATGGCTACACCTTC. Translation: CASSVTASNYGYTF.

J is TRBJ1-4 and V is TRBV3-1 (or the pseudogene TRBV3-2); 8 bases fit TRBD1. V shed 3 bases and J 10 bases; nucleotides not matched to a gene: 7. Germline CDR1 LGHDT, CDR2 YNNKEL (reference sequence). The CDR3 sequence is 14 residues long. The CDR3 reads CASSQDRVLGKLFF. As DNA, the CDR3 is TGTGCCAGCAGCCAGGACAGGGTGTTAGGAAAACTGTTTTTT.

This clone was recorded once. The chain joins TRBV11-2 to TRBJ1-2, with 7 bases fitting TRBD1. The CDR3 sequence is 14 residues long. V was pared by 5 bases and J by 8 bases, with 11 bases of the junction left unmatched. Germline loops: CDR1 SGHAT, CDR2 FQNNGV. CDR3 amino acids: CASSTTLQGYGYTF. Written as DNA, the CDR3 is TGTGCCAGCAGCACAACCCTACAGGGGTACGGCTACACCTTC.

This clone has only a few counts. CDR3 sequence: CASSTDGVNTEAFF. The CDR3 nucleotides read TGTGCCAGCAGTACAGACGGAGTGAACACTGAAGCTTTCTTT. The V gene is TRBV6-5, the J gene TRBJ1-1; D gene ambiguous. The CDR3 length is 14 residues. The V end lost 5 bases, the J end lost 0 bases, and 10 bases lay between the germline ends. Germline values: CDR1 MNHEY, CDR2 SVGAGI.

The chain combines TRBV6-6 with TRBJ1-5, with TRBD1 matching 7 bases. The CDR3 runs 16 residues. Germline-derived CDR1 and CDR2 are MNHNY and SVGAGI (reference sequence). Trimming removed 0 bases from V and 1 base from J; junction bases left unmatched: 3. CDR3 DNA: TGTGCCAGCAGTTACTCGACAGGGCCCAGCAATCAGCCCCAGCATTTT. Translating gives CASSYSTGPSNQPQHF.

The chain employs TRBV28 and TRBJ2-7; 8 nucleotides match TRBD2. The germline CDR1 and CDR2 sequences are MDHEN and SYDVKM. J gave up 0 bases and V 9 bases, and 4 bases lay outside the gene matches. The CDR3 is 13 amino acids. Here the CDR3 DNA reads TGTGCCAGTTTTAGCGGGGCCTCCTACGAGCAGTACTTC. Translating it yields CASFSGASYEQYF.

The chain combines TRBV11-3 with TRBJ1-2; 7 nucleotides agree with TRBD1. Trimming at V came to 5 bases and at J to 11 bases, leaving 11 bases not matched to a gene. Per the germline V gene, CDR1 is SGHNT and CDR2 is YENEEA. This CDR3 is 13 amino acids long. The CDR3 nucleotides read TGTGCCAGCAGCGTTAGGGGGCTACGGTTTTACACCTTC. Its protein is CASSVRGLRFYTF.

The table lists this clone with a count of one. The chain carries TRBV23-1 and TRBJ2-3; TRBD1 aligns across 9 bases. TRBV23-1 is filed as an ORF, its function uncertain. V gave up 4 bases and J gave up 2 bases; unmatched junction bases: 16. The CDR3 is 19 amino acids. In DNA form, the CDR3 reads TGCGCCAGCAGTCGGAGACCCGATCCGGGACAGGGATACACAGATACGCAGTATTTT. Amino acid sequence: CASSRRPDPGQGYTDTQYF.

V and J are TRBV27 and TRBJ1-5; D is unclear. The V end lost 2 bases, the J end lost 3 bases, and 11 bases lay between the germline ends. Germline CDR1 is MNHEY and CDR2 is SMNVEV (reference sequence). The CDR3 consists of 15 residues. CDR3: CASSLEGPSNQPQHF. Here the CDR3 DNA reads TGTGCCAGCAGTTTAGAGGGCCCTTCCAATCAGCCCCAGCATTTT.

This chain uses TRBV24-1 with TRBJ1-2; D remains unclear. Between the trimmed V and J ends, which lost 2 bases and 7 bases, there was a span of 16 bases. Germline V gene sequence: CDR1 KGHDR, CDR2 SFDVKD. The CDR3 extends over 15 amino acids. The CDR3 DNA is TGTGCCACCAGTGATTCGAGGAGCCGGGGTGGTGGCTACACCTTC. It yields the protein CATSDSRSRGGGYTF.

The chain combines TRBV21-1 with TRBJ1-5; the table's D gene call, TRBD1, was not cross checked with the DNA. TRBV21-1 is reported as a pseudogene. This CDR3 comprises 16 residues. The CDR3 sequence: CASSEPRTVGNQPQHF. CDR3 DNA: TGTGCCAGCAGCGAGCCTAGGACAGTGGGCAATCAGCCCCAGCATTTT.

V gene TRBV29-1 combines with J gene TRBJ1-2; TRBD1 aligns across 9 bases. V lost 6 bases, J lost 9 bases, and 32 bases stayed unmatched. Germline V gene lookup returns CDR1 SQVTM and CDR2 ANQGSEA. The CDR3 has 20 amino acids. Written as DNA, the CDR3 is TGCAGCGTCCTCCCGAAAAATACCGGGACAGGGTCGTCTTCCACCCGTCGCTACACCTTC. Its protein product is CSVLPKNTGTGSSSTRRYTF.

The V and J genes are TRBV7-6 and TRBJ2-7; 9 bases line up with TRBD1. The CDR3 has 17 amino acids. J lost 6 bases, V lost 1 base, and 13 bases had no gene match. In germline, CDR1 is SGHVS, CDR2 FNYEAQ. The CDR3 sequence is CASSLGHTGTGMGEQYF. The CDR3, as DNA: TGTGCCAGCAGCTTAGGACACACCGGGACAGGGATGGGCGAGCAGTACTTC.

V usage is TRBV5-5 and J usage is TRBJ2-7, with TRBD1 as a possible D gene (5 bases). This CDR3 contains 16 residues. The ends were cut back, 0 bases at V and 0 bases at J, with 13 bases in the middle. Per the germline V gene, CDR1 is SGHKS and CDR2 is YYEKEE (reference sequence). CDR3 in amino acids: CASSLDGASSSYEQYF. For the CDR3, the DNA is TGTGCCAGCAGCTTGGATGGGGCGAGTAGCTCCTACGAGCAGTACTTC. The whole variable domain, remainder taken from reference TRBV5-5 and TRBJ2-7, is DAGVTQSPTHLIKTRGQQVTLRCSPISGHKSVSWYQQVLGQGPQFIFQYYEKEERGRGNFPDRFSARQFPNYSSELNVNALLLGDSALYLCASSLDGASSSYEQYFGPGTRLTVT.

The DNA for the CDR3 is TGTGCCAGCAGCCAAGCAGGCAGCGGGAGCTTCTACAATGAGCAGTTCTTC. This gives the protein CASSQAGSGSFYNEQFF. The chain employs TRBV4-2 and TRBJ2-1; 8 positions agree with TRBD2. V was clipped by 1 base and J by 3 bases; unmatched bases: 8. This CDR3 has 17 amino acids. CDR1 LGHNA and CDR2 YNFKEQ come from the germline V gene.

This chain uses TRBV19 with TRBJ2-1; 10 positions match TRBD2. From germline, CDR1 is LNHDA and CDR2 SQIVND (reference sequence). V was pared by 4 bases and J by 7 bases, with 10 bases of the junction left unmatched. The CDR3 has 16 residues. The DNA of the CDR3 is TGTGCCAGTAGTACTCAGACTAGCGGGTCCGGGAATGAGCAGTTCTTC. Its translation is CASSTQTSGSGNEQFF.

This chain connects TRBV28 to TRBJ1-2; no firm D call. V dropped 6 bases and J dropped 5 bases, with 10 bases sitting between them. This CDR3 contains 12 residues. Germline assignment: CDR1 MDHEN and CDR2 SYDVKM. For the CDR3, the DNA is TGTGCCAGCAGGACCGAAACATATGGCTACACCTTC. The encoded protein is CASRTETYGYTF.